This record concerns one TCR beta chain sequence. The antigen is not known. Per germline, CDR1 MNHNS and CDR2 SASEGT. The CDR3 is made up of 14 amino acids. V lost 2 bases, J lost 6 bases, and 11 bases lay in between. TCRdb's table, derived via immunoSEQ multiplex PCR, lists solely in-frame clones and lacks some. The repertoire holds some 170,000 clones, with about 89% as singletons. This specimen comes from a study of T cell responses to AZD1222 COVID-19 vaccine. Whole-study findings and limits: Just a handful of people given AZD1222 tested seropositive at baseline. Scientists sampled the repertoires only once the peak T cell response had passed. Donors in the cohort were predominantly white British and more often female, and clonal diversity was possibly underestimated. Spike-specific TCR breadth and depth went up after people got two AZD1222 doses.

The sequences come from peripheral blood, collected on day 0 of AZD1222 vaccination. V and J are TRBV6-1 and TRBJ1-3, with no clear D. The source of this sequence is an adult in good health. Here the CDR3 reads CASSERSGLNTIYF. DNA for the CDR3: TGTGCCAGCAGTGAAAGATCAGGTCTAAACACCATATATTTT.